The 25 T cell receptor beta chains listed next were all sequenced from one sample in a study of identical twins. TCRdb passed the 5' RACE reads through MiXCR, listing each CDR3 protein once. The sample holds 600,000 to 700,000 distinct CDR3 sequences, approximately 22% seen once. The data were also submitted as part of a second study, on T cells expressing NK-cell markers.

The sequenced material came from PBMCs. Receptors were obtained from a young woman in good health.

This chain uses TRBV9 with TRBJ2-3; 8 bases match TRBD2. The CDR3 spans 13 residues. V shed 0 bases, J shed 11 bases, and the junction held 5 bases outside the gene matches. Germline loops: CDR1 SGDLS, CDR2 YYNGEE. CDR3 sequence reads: CASSVGERELQYF. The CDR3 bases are TGTGCCAGCAGCGTAGGGGAGCGGGAGCTGCAGTATTTT.

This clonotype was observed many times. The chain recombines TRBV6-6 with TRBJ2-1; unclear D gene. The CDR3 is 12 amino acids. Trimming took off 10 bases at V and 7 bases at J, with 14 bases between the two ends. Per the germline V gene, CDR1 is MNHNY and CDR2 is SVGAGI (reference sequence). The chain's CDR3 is CATSTLLNEQFF. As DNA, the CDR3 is TGTGCCACCTCGACACTACTTAATGAGCAGTTCTTC.

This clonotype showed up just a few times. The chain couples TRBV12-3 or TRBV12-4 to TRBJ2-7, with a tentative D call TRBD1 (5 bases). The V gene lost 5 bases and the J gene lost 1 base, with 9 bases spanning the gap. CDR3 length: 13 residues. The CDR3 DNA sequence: TGTGCCAGCAGTCCGACAGTTTCCTACGAGCAGTACTTC. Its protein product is CASSPTVSYEQYF.

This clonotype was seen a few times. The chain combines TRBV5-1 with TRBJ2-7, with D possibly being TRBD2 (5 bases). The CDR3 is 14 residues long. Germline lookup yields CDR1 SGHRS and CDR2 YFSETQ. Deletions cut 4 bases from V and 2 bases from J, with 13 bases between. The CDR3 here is CASSGGSGAYEQYF. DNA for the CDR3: TGCGCCAGCAGCGGAGGTTCGGGTGCCTACGAGCAGTACTTC.

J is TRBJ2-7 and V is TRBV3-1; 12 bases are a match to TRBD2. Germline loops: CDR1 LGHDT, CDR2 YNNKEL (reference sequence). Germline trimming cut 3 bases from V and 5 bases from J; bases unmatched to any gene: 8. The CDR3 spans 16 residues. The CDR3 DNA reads TGTGCCAGCAGCCAGGATCCACTAGCGGGAGGTAACGAGCAGTACTTC. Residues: CASSQDPLAGGNEQYF.

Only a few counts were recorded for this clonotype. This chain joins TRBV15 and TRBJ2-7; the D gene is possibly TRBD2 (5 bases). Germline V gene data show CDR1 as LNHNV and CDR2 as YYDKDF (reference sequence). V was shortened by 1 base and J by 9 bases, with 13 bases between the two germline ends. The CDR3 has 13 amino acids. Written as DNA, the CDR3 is TGTGCCACCAGCAGAGCCCGAGAGGGCGCGCAGTACTTC. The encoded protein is CATSRAREGAQYF.

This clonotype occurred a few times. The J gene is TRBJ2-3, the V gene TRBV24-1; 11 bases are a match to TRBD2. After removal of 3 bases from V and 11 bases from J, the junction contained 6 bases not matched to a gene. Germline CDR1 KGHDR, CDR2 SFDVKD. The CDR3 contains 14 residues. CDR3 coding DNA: TGTGCCACCAGTGATAAACTAGCGGGGGAGAAGCAGTATTTT. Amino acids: CATSDKLAGEKQYF.

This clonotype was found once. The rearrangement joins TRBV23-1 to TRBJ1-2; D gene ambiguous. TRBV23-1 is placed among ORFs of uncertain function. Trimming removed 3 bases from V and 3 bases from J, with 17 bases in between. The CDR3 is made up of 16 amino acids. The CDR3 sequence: CASSHGAARHHYGYTF. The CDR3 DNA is TGCGCCAGCAGTCACGGTGCCGCGAGACACCACTATGGCTACACCTTC.

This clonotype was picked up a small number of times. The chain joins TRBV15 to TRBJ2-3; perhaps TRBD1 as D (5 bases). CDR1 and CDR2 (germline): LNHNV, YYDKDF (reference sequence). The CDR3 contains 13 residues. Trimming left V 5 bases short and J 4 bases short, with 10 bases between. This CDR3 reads CATSGPRADTQYF. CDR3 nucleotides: TGTGCCACCAGCGGCCCCAGGGCAGATACGCAGTATTTT.

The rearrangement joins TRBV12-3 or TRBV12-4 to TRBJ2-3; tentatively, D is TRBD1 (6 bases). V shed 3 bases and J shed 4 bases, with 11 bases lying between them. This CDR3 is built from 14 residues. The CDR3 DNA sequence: TGTGCCAGCAGTTTGTCAGGGGATGCAGATACGCAGTATTTT. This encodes CASSLSGDADTQYF.

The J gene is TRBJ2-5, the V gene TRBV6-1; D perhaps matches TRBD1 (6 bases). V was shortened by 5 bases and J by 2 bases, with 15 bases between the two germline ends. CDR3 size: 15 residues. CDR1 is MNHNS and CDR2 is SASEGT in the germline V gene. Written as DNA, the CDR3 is TGTGCCAGCAGTAGACGGACAGAAGGTCAAGAGACCCAGTACTTC. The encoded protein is CASSRRTEGQETQYF.

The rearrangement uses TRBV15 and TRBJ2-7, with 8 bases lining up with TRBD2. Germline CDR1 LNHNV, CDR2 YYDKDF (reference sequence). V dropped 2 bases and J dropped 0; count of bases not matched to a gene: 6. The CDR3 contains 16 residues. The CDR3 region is CATSRRSGRSSYEQYF. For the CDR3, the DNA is TGTGCCACCAGCAGAAGAAGCGGGAGATCCTCCTACGAGCAGTACTTC.

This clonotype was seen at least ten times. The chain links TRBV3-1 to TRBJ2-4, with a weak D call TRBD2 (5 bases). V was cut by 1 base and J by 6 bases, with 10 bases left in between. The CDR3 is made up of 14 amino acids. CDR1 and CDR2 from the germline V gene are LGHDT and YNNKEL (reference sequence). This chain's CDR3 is CASSQVDRGNIQYF. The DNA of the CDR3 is TGTGCCAGCAGCCAAGTAGATCGGGGAAACATTCAGTACTTC.

The CDR3 DNA follows: TGTGCCAGCGGACCCGAGGGAGCGGGCCTTTACAATGAGCAGTTCTTC. It yields the protein CASGPEGAGLYNEQFF. The chain links TRBV25-1 to TRBJ2-1; a weak D match, TRBD2 (6 bases). The CDR3 runs 16 residues. The germline V gene has CDR1 MGHDK and CDR2 SYGVNS. The V end was cut by 8 bases, the J end by 4 bases, with 21 bases between. Drawing the rest from reference TRBV25-1 and TRBJ2-1, the complete variable domain is EADIYQTPRYLVIGTGKKITLECSQTMGHDKMYWYQQDPGMELHLIHYSYGVNSTEKGDLSSESTVSRIRTEHFPLTLESARPSHTSQYLCASGPEGAGLYNEQFFGPGTRLTVL.

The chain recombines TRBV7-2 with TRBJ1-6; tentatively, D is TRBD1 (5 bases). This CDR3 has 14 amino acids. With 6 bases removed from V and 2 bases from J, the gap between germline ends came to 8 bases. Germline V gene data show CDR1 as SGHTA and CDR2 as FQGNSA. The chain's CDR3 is CASRWGPYNSPLHF. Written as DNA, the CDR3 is TGTGCCAGCAGGTGGGGACCCTATAATTCACCCCTCCACTTT.

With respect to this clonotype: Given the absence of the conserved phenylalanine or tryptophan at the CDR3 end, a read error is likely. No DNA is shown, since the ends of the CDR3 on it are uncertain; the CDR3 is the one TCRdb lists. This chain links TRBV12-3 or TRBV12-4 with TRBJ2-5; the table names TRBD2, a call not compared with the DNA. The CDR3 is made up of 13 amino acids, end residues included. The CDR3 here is CASSLTTSGLAVL.

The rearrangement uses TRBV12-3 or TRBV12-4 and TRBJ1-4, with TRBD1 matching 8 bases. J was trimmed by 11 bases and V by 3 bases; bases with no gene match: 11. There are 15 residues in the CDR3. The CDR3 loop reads CASSFRWQGAQKLFF. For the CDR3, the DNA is TGTGCCAGCAGTTTCCGGTGGCAGGGGGCTCAGAAACTGTTTTTT.

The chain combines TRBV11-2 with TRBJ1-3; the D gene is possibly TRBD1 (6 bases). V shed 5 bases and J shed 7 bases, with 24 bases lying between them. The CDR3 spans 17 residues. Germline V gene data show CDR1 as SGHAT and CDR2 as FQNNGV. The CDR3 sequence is CASSRRLQGTGWNTIYF. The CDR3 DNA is TGTGCCAGCAGCCGTAGACTACAGGGCACAGGGTGGAACACCATATATTTT.

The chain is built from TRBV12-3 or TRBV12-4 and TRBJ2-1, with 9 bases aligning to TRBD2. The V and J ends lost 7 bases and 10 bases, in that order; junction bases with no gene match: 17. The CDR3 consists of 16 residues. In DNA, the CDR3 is TGTGCCAGCACCCCCCGGCTAGCGGGGAGTTTGCGAGAGCAGTTCTTC. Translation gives CASTPRLAGSLREQFF.

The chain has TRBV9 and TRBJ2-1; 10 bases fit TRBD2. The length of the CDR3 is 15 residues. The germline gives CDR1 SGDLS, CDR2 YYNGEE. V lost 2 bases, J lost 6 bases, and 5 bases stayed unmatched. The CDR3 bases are TGTGCCAGCAGCGTCCAGCGGGAGGGACCCAATGAGCAGTTCTTC. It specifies CASSVQREGPNEQFF.

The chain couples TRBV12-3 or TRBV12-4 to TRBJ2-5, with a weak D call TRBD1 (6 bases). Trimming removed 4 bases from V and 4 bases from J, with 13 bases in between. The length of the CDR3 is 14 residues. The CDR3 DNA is TGTGCCAGCAGTTCATGGACAGAAGGAGAGACCCAGTACTTC. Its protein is CASSSWTEGETQYF.

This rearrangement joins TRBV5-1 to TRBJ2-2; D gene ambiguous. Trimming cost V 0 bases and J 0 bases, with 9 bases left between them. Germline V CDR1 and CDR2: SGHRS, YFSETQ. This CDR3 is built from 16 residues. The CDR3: CASSLAIFANTGELFF. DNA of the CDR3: TGCGCCAGCAGCTTGGCTATCTTCGCGAACACCGGGGAGCTGTTTTTT.

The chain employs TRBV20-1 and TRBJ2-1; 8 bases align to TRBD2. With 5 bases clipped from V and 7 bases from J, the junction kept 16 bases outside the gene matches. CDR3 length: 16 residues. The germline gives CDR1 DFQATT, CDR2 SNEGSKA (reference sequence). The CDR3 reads CSAPAGRAGAWNEQFF. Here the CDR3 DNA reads TGCAGTGCTCCGGCCGGGAGGGCCGGGGCGTGGAATGAGCAGTTCTTC.

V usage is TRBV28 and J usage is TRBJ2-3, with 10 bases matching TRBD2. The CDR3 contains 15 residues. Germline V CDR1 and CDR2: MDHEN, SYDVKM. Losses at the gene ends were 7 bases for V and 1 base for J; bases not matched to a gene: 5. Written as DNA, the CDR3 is TGTGCCAGCACCCTCGGGACTAGCGGCACAGATACGCAGTATTTT. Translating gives CASTLGTSGTDTQYF.

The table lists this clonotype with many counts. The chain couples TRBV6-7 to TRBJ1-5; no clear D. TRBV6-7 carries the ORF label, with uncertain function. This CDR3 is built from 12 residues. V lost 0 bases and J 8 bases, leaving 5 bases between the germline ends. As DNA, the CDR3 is TGTGCCAGCAGTTACTCGAGGGAGCCCCAGCATTTT. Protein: CASSYSREPQHF.